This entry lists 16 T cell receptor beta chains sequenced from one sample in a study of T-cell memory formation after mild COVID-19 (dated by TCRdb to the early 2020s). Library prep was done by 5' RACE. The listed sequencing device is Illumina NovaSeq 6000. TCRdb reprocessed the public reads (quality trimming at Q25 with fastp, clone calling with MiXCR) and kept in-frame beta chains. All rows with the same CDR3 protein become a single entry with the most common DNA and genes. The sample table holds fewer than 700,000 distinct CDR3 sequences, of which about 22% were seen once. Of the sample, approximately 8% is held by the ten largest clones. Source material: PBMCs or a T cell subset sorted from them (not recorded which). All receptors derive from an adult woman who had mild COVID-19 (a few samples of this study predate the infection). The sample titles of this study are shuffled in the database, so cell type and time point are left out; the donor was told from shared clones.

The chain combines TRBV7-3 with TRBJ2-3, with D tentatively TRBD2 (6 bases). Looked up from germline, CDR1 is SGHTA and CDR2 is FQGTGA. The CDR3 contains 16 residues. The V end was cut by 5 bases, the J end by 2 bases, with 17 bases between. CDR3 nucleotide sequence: TGTGCCAGCAGCAACGGGGACTTCTTATCCACAGATACGCAGTATTTT. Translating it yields CASSNGDFLSTDTQYF.

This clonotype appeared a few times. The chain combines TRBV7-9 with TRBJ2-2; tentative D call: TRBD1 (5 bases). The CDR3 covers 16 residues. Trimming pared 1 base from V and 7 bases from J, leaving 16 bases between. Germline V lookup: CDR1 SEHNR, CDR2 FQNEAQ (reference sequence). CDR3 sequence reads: CASSLVPATQGGELFF. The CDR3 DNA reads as TGTGCCAGCAGCTTAGTACCCGCGACTCAGGGCGGGGAGCTGTTTTTT. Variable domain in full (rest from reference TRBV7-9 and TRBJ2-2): DTGVSQNPRHKITKRGQNVTFRCDPISEHNRLYWYRQTLGQGPEFLTYFQNEAQLEKSRLLSDRFSAERPKGSFSTLEIQRTEQGDSAMYLCASSLVPATQGGELFFGEGSRLTVL.

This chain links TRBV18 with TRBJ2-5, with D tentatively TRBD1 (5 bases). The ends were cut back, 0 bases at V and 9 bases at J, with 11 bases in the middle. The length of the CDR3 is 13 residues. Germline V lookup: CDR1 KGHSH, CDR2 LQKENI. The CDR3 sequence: CASSPPSSGSQYF. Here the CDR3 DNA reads TGTGCCAGCTCACCACCTAGCTCAGGGTCCCAGTACTTC.

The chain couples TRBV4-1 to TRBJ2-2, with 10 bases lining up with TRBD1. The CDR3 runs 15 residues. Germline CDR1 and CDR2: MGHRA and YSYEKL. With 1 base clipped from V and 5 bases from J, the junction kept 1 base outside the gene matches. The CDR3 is CASSQGDRGTGELFF. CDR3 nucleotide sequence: TGCGCCAGCAGCCAAGGGGACAGGGGAACCGGGGAGCTGTTTTTT.

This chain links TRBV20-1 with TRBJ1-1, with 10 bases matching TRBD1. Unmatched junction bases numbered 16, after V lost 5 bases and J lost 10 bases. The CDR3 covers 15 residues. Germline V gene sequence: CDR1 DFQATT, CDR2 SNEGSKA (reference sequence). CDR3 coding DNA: TGCAGTGCTGCTATCAGCTCGACAGGGGGCGGACGAGCTTTCTTT. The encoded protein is CSAAISSTGGGRAFF.

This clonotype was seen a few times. CDR3 bases: TGCGCCAGCAGCTTGGGAACAGGGGGCCAGAACATTCAGTACTTC. It translates to CASSLGTGGQNIQYF. This chain connects TRBV5-1 to TRBJ2-4; TRBD1 aligns across 9 bases. The germline gives CDR1 SGHRS, CDR2 YFSETQ. Unmatched junction bases numbered 5, after V lost 0 bases and J lost 7 bases. The CDR3 covers 15 residues.

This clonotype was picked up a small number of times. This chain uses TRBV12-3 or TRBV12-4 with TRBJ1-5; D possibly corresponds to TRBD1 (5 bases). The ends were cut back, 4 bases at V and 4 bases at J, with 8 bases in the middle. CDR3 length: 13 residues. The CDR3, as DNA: TGTGCCAGCAGTTCCGCAGGGAATCAGCCCCAGCATTTT. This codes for CASSSAGNQPQHF.

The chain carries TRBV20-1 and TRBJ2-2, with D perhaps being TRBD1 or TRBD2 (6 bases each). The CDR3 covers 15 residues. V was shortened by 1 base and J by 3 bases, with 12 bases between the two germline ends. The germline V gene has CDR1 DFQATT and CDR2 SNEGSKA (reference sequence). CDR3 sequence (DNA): TGCAGTGCTAGAGTCCCGGGGGCGGACACCGGGGAGCTGTTTTTT. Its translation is CSARVPGADTGELFF.

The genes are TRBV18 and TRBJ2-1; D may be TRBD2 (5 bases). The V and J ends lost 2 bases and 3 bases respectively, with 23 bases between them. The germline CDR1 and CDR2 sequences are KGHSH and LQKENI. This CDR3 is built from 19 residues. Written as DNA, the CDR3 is TGTGCCAGCTCACCAGTAAACCTCGGACTTTCCCGATACTACAATGAGCAGTTCTTC. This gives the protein CASSPVNLGLSRYYNEQFF.

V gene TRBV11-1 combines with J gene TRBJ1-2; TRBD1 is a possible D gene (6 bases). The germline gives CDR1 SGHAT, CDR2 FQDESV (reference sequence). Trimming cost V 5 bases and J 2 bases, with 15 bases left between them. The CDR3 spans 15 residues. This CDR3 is CASSRRGHLNYGYTF. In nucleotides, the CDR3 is TGTGCCAGCAGCCGAAGGGGACACTTGAACTATGGCTACACCTTC.

In DNA form, the CDR3 reads TGTGCCAGCAGTCTCGTTTTGACAGGGGGGCAAGAGACCCAGTACTTC. Protein product: CASSLVLTGGQETQYF. V and J are TRBV27 and TRBJ2-5; 9 nucleotides agree with TRBD1. CDR1 and CDR2 from the germline V gene are MNHEY and SMNVEV (reference sequence). Trimming at V came to 5 bases and at J to 2 bases, leaving 9 bases not matched to a gene. This CDR3 is 16 amino acids long.

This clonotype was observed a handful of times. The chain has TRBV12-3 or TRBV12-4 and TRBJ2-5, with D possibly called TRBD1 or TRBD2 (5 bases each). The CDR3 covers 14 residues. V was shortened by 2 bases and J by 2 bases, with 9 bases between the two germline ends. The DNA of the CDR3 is TGTGCCAGCAGTTTATGGGGGAATCAAGAGACCCAGTACTTC. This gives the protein CASSLWGNQETQYF.

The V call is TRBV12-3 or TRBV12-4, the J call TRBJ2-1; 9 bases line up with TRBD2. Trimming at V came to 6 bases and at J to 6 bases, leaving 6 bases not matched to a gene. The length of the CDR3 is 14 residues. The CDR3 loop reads CASRVAGESNEQFF. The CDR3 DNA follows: TGTGCCAGCAGGGTAGCGGGAGAGTCCAATGAGCAGTTCTTC.

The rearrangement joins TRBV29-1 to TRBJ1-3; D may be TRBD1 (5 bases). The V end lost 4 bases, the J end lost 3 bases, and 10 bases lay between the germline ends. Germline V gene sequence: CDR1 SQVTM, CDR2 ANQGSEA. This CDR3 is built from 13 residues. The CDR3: CSVVEGIGNTIYF. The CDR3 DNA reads TGCAGCGTTGTTGAGGGGATTGGAAACACCATATATTTT.

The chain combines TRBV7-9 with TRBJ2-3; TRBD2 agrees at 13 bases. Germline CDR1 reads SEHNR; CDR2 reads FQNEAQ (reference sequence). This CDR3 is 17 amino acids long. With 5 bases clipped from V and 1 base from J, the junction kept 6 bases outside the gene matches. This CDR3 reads CASSTTGTSGGTDTQYF. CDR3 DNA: TGTGCCAGCAGCACTACCGGGACTAGCGGGGGCACAGATACGCAGTATTTT.

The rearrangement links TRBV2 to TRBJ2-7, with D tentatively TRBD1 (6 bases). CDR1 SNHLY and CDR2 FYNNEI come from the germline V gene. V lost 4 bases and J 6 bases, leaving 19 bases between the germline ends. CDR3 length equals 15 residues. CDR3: CASSGLDRVYVEQYF. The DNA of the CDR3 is TGTGCCAGCAGTGGTCTGGACAGAGTGTATGTCGAGCAGTACTTC.